This T cell receptor beta chain derives from a study of vaccination effects on CD4 cells after COVID-19. For the study at large: Participants were vaccinated with two doses of either the BNT162b2 or mRNA-1273 vaccine. Study-level points and caveats: Infection- and vaccine-induced clones contracted markedly late after vaccination.

Libraries were prepared by immunoSEQ multiplex PCR; TCRdb keeps only in-frame clonotypes and omits some of them. The sample carries about 22,000 clones, roughly four fifths recorded once. Before sequencing took place, the ViraFEST assay used viral peptide pools to expand antigen-specific CD4+ T cells. It was after more than 8 days of culture that CD4+ T cells were isolated. Confirmation by PCR established that the person had SARS-CoV-2 infection between March and December 2020. Each culture well received about 2 million PBMC. These cells were then cultured in IMDM with around 9.6 IU/ml IL-2 and 7.5 to 10 ug/ml peptides. The authors exchanged half the medium for IL-2 medium on days 3 and 7. A word on this clone: Its antigen is unknown.

This CDR3 contains 15 residues. In germline, CDR1 is SEHNR, CDR2 FQNEAQ (reference sequence). The V end lost 5 bases, the J end lost 2 bases, and 15 bases lay between the germline ends. The sequencing here drew on CD4+ T cells from PBMCs cultured with SARS-CoV-2 spike peptides, taken before COVID-19 vaccination. The J gene is TRBJ1-2, the V gene TRBV7-9, with no clear D. The sequence came from a human donor who had a prior SARS-CoV-2 infection. CDR3 sequence reads: CASSALRVVNYGYTF. DNA for the CDR3: TGTGCCAGCAGCGCCCTCCGGGTCGTGAACTATGGCTACACCTTC.